This is a list of T cell receptor beta chains from one sample in a study of T cells in Graves' hyperthyroidism and ophthalmopathy. TCRdb fed the multiplex PCR reads into MiXCR, producing one record per CDR3 protein. The data show a few hundred thousand distinct CDR3 sequences, roughly 13% seen once. The sample consisted of blood. Receptor source: a woman aged 18-29 years with Graves' hyperthyroidism. The CDR3 runs from the conserved cysteine through the conserved F or W. A D gene is named only where the DNA matches it firmly. Only part of the rows carry a size: once, few, many, or a class if the clone is expanded.

clone size	V gene	J gene	D gene	CDR3 protein	CDR3 DNA
many	TRBV28	TRBJ2-7	.	CASLSTFEQYF	TGTGCCAGCCTATCTACCTTCGAGCAGTACTTC
many	TRBV7-9	TRBJ2-5	.	CASRPGSETQYF	TGTGCCAGCAGACCCGGGTCGGAGACCCAGTACTTC
many	TRBV12-3/TRBV12-4	TRBJ1-2	TRBD1	CASSPGQDGYTF	TGTGCCAGCAGTCCCGGACAGGATGGCTACACCTTC
many	TRBV5-1	TRBJ2-1	.	CASSLETANELFF	TGCGCCAGCAGCTTGGAGACAGCTAATGAGCTGTTCTTC
many	TRBV9	TRBJ2-1	.	CASSTHNDEQFF	TGTGCCAGCAGCACCCACAACGATGAGCAGTTCTTC
few	TRBV27	TRBJ2-1	TRBD2	CASSRMGGSSHNEQFF	TGTGCCAGCAGTAGAATGGGGGGGAGCTCCCACAATGAGCAGTTCTTC
many	TRBV28	TRBJ2-1	TRBD2	CASSRVAGEVNEQFF	TGTGCCAGCAGTAGAGTAGCGGGAGAGGTAAATGAGCAGTTCTTC
few	TRBV30	TRBJ2-2	.	CAWSLGTTGSGELFF	TGTGCCTGGAGCCTGGGGACTACAGGGTCCGGGGAGCTGTTTTTT
many	TRBV6-5	TRBJ2-1	TRBD2	CASSYSKREGYNEQFF	TGTGCCAGCAGTTACTCGAAGCGGGAGGGTTACAATGAGCAGTTCTTC
many	TRBV5-1	TRBJ2-5	.	CASSRLRETQYF	TGCGCCAGCAGCCGACTCAGGGAGACCCAGTACTTC
few	TRBV5-4	TRBJ2-1	.	CASSLAGGLGEQFF	TGTGCCAGCAGCTTGGCCGGGGGGCTTGGGGAGCAGTTCTTC
many	TRBV11-2	TRBJ2-7	.	CASSQGLTIGQYF	TGTGCCAGCAGCCAGGGACTTACCATCGGGCAGTACTTC
.	TRBV12-3/TRBV12-4	TRBJ2-2	TRBD2	CASTGLAESNTGELFF	TGTGCCAGCACGGGACTAGCGGAGTCGAACACCGGGGAGCTGTTTTTT
.	TRBV29-1	TRBJ1-1	TRBD1	CSVGQRGQMNTEAFF	TGCAGCGTTGGTCAGAGGGGACAGATGAACACTGAAGCTTTCTTT
many	TRBV20-1	TRBJ1-1	.	CSASWGTEAFF	TGCAGTGCTAGTTGGGGCACTGAAGCTTTCTTT
many	TRBV18	TRBJ1-5	.	CASSPRRVNQPQHF	TGTGCCAGCTCACCAAGAAGGGTAAATCAGCCCCAGCATTTT
few	TRBV18	TRBJ2-7	TRBD2	CASSPTSSGRFYEQYF	TGTGCCAGCTCACCTACTTCTAGCGGGAGGTTCTACGAGCAGTACTTC
few	TRBV20-1	TRBJ2-7	.	CSARALRGLNEQYF	TGCAGTGCTAGAGCCCTTCGGGGGCTCAACGAGCAGTACTTC
once	TRBV24-1	TRBJ2-3	.	CTTSDPKRGDTQYF	TGTACCACCAGTGATCCAAAAAGGGGAGATACGCAGTATTTT
.	TRBV6-1	TRBJ2-1	TRBD1	CASRPRAGQAYNEQFF	TGTGCCAGCAGACCCCGAGCCGGACAGGCCTACAATGAGCAGTTCTTC
many	TRBV5-1	TRBJ2-7	TRBD1	CASSLPGQGAYEQYF	TGCGCCAGCAGCCTGCCGGGACAGGGGGCTTACGAGCAGTACTTC
many	TRBV7-8	TRBJ1-1	.	CASSPILGINTEAFF	TGTGCCAGCAGCCCGATCTTGGGTATTAACACTGAAGCTTTCTTT
many	TRBV28	TRBJ2-7	.	CASSFFSSYEQYF	TGTGCCAGCAGTTTCTTCAGCTCCTACGAGCAGTACTTC
.	TRBV14	TRBJ2-1	TRBD1	CASSQWTGGTFNEQFF	TGTGCCAGCAGCCAGTGGACAGGGGGAACCTTCAATGAGCAGTTCTTC
.	TRBV28	TRBJ1-2	.	CASSLAGARGYTF	TGTGCCAGCAGTTTAGCGGGGGCTCGCGGCTACACCTTC
many	TRBV12-3/TRBV12-4	TRBJ1-5	TRBD1	CASSETGVRQPQHF	TGTGCCAGCAGTGAAACAGGGGTACGGCAGCCCCAGCATTTT
.	TRBV20-1	TRBJ2-3	TRBD1	CSAPWDRGSRDTQYF	TGCAGTGCCCCCTGGGACAGGGGTTCCAGAGATACGCAGTATTTT
many	TRBV5-1	TRBJ1-4	.	CASSLAKVRGEKLFF	TGCGCCAGCAGCTTGGCGAAGGTGCGCGGGGAAAAACTGTTTTTT
many	TRBV27	TRBJ2-7	.	CASSLLGGSYEQYF	TGTGCCAGCAGTTTACTGGGCGGTTCCTACGAGCAGTACTTC
few	TRBV5-1	TRBJ1-2	.	CASSDGQYYGYTF	TGCGCCAGCAGCGACGGACAGTACTATGGCTACACCTTC
few	TRBV10-3	TRBJ1-5	TRBD1	CAISGQGQNQPQHF	TGTGCCATCAGCGGACAGGGGCAGAATCAGCCCCAGCATTTT
many	TRBV27	TRBJ2-5	.	CASSSRPTRKETQYF	TGTGCCAGCAGTTCTCGCCCTACTAGAAAAGAGACCCAGTACTTC
many	TRBV12-3/TRBV12-4	TRBJ1-2	TRBD1	CASSSHRGILNYGYTF	TGTGCCAGCAGTTCCCACAGGGGGATTCTGAACTATGGCTACACCTTC
many	TRBV6-2/TRBV6-3	TRBJ2-7	TRBD2	CASSYSKFGGGRYEQYF	TGTGCCAGCAGTTACTCGAAGTTCGGGGGAGGGAGGTACGAGCAGTACTTC
many	TRBV15	TRBJ2-7	.	CATSREGTKTYEQYF	TGTGCCACCAGCAGAGAGGGCACCAAAACCTACGAGCAGTACTTC
many	TRBV28	TRBJ2-7	TRBD1	CASSQIETGLKNEQYF	TGTGCCAGCAGTCAAATCGAGACAGGGTTAAAGAACGAGCAGTACTTC
.	TRBV9	TRBJ2-2	.	CASTGWTGELFF	TGTGCCAGTACCGGTTGGACCGGGGAGCTGTTTTTT
many	TRBV2	TRBJ2-3	TRBD1	CASSEATGGTQYF	TGTGCCAGCAGTGAAGCGACAGGGGGCACGCAGTATTTT
few	TRBV24-1	TRBJ2-2	TRBD2	CATSDGGLAGDDTGELFF	TGTGCCACCAGTGATGGAGGACTAGCGGGAGATGACACCGGGGAGCTGTTTTTT
.	TRBV12-3/TRBV12-4	TRBJ2-1	.	CASSLSDSQFF	TGTGCCAGCAGTTTATCGGACTCGCAGTTCTTC
many	TRBV12-3/TRBV12-4	TRBJ2-1	.	CASSLRSHYNEQFF	TGTGCCAGCAGTTTACGTAGCCACTACAATGAGCAGTTCTTC
many	TRBV12-3/TRBV12-4	TRBJ2-7	TRBD1	CASSLVGGTGFNEQYF	TGTGCCAGCAGTTTAGTTGGTGGGACAGGGTTTAACGAGCAGTACTTC
few	TRBV10-3	TRBJ1-6	.	CAISQGQDNSPLHF	TGTGCCATCAGTCAGGGGCAAGATAATTCACCCCTCCACTTT
.	TRBV4-1	TRBJ1-4	TRBD1	CASSRRGTGDLGLGEKLFF	TGCGCCAGCAGCCGCAGAGGGACAGGGGATTTGGGTCTCGGAGAAAAACTGTTTTTT
many	TRBV25-1	TRBJ2-7	.	CASSSRDITGEQYF	TGTGCCAGCAGTTCCCGGGACATCACGGGCGAGCAGTACTTC
many	TRBV12-3/TRBV12-4	TRBJ2-1	.	CASSFRTAYNEQFF	TGTGCCAGCAGTTTTAGGACAGCCTACAATGAGCAGTTCTTC
many	TRBV27	TRBJ2-7	TRBD2	CASTTSGSGPYEQYF	TGTGCCAGCACGACTAGCGGATCTGGCCCCTACGAGCAGTACTTC
few	TRBV5-5	TRBJ1-2	.	CASSFDSDGYTF	TGTGCCAGCAGCTTTGATAGTGATGGCTACACCTTC
many	TRBV7-6	TRBJ2-1	TRBD2	CASSLGLATLYNEQFF	TGTGCCAGCAGCTTAGGACTAGCGACCCTCTACAATGAGCAGTTCTTC
few	TRBV7-2	TRBJ2-3	.	CASSLEGLPSTDTQYF	TGTGCCAGCAGCTTAGAAGGCTTGCCTAGCACAGATACGCAGTATTTT
.	TRBV3-1	TRBJ2-7	.	CASSQDFRAPYEQYF	TGTGCCAGCAGCCAAGATTTCAGAGCACCCTACGAGCAGTACTTC
.	TRBV28	TRBJ2-5	TRBD2	CASILSRGGETQYF	TGTGCCAGCATCCTGTCTCGGGGGGGGGAGACCCAGTACTTC
many	TRBV6-1	TRBJ2-7	TRBD1	CASATQGAVLYEQYF	TGTGCCAGCGCCACCCAGGGGGCGGTTCTCTACGAGCAGTACTTC